The 2 T cell receptor beta chains given below trace back to one sample, sequenced in a study of blood T cell repertoires in COVID-19 (TCRdb year 2020). The library was obtained by the immunoSEQ multiplex PCR assay. Here the immuneACCESS table is served through TCRdb, limited to in-frame sequences with V and J called. Missing clones are a known gap in these copies; in checked studies unresolved V genes cover under half, and the rest lacks a known reason. For this sample the table gives under 50,000 clones, of which 88% were detected only once. The ten biggest clones cover over 7.5% of the sample. Sequenced input: peripheral blood. These receptors were collected from a man aged 45-65 years with active COVID-19.

The rearrangement uses TRBV9 and TRBJ2-3, with 8 nucleotides matching TRBD2. Germline V gene lookup returns CDR1 SGDLS and CDR2 YYNGEE. CDR3 length equals 15 residues. The J segment lost 3 bases and the V segment lost 3 bases, leaving 6 bases of the junction unmatched. The CDR3 DNA follows: TGTGCCAGCAGCGGCCGGGCGGGGGGAACAGATACGCAGTATTTT. Translating it yields CASSGRAGGTDTQYF.

V is TRBV11-1 and J is TRBJ2-2; D perhaps matches TRBD1 (7 bases). Germline CDR1 is SGHAT and CDR2 is FQDESV (reference sequence). Between the trimmed V and J ends, which lost 2 bases and 5 bases, there was a span of 9 bases. The length of the CDR3 is 14 residues. CDR3 DNA sequence: TGTGCCAGCAGCTTACCAGGGGGGACCGGGGAGCTGTTTTTT. It translates to CASSLPGGTGELFF.